The 30 T cell receptor beta chains below were found in one sample sequenced in a study of T cell repertoires in cytomegalovirus infection (dated by TCRdb to the late 2010s). The antigens these receptors bind are not known. Reads for this sample came from an Illumina HiSeq 1500. TCRdb applied fastp at Q25 and MiXCR to the public reads, then kept only in-frame beta chains. Duplicate CDR3 protein sequences are folded into a single record with the most common DNA and genes. This sample holds some 700,000 distinct CDR3 sequences; approximately 33% were observed only once. In total, the top ten clones hold roughly 18% of the sample. This specimen's treatment or condition label, interpreted: in vitro stimulation with specific CMV peptide epitopes to enrich CMV-specific T cells. Sequenced here: cultured PBMCs, sampled from culture after CMV antigen stimulation. The receptors originated from a human donor in good health (CMV status not recorded). Some clones in this sample may be carry-over from other donors' samples.

This clonotype has only one observation. The chain has TRBV7-8 and TRBJ2-2; TRBD1 matches 9 bases. V gave up 3 bases and J gave up 7 bases; unmatched junction bases: 9. From germline, CDR1 is SGHVS and CDR2 FQNEAQ. The CDR3 loop spans 16 amino acids. This CDR3 reads CASSLRDRVTNGELFF. CDR3 bases: TGTGCCAGCAGCTTGCGGGACAGGGTAACCAACGGGGAGCTGTTTTTT.

This clonotype was detected ten times or more. The CDR3 protein is CASSLGGWETQYF. CDR3 nucleotide sequence: TGTGCCAGCAGCCTAGGAGGCTGGGAGACCCAGTACTTC. The chain joins TRBV7-2 to TRBJ2-5; TRBD2 is a possible D gene (5 bases). The CDR3 contains 13 residues. In germline, CDR1 is SGHTA, CDR2 FQGNSA. V was clipped by 5 bases and J by 5 bases, with 12 bases between them.

This clonotype occurred a few times. The chain has TRBV7-4 and TRBJ1-4; D call uncertain. The CDR3 has 14 residues. Per the germline V gene, CDR1 is SGHVT and CDR2 is SQSDAQ. The V and J ends lost 3 bases and 5 bases respectively, with 10 bases between them. The CDR3 region is CASSFLPGNEKLFF. CDR3 sequence (DNA): TGTGCCAGCAGCTTCCTTCCGGGGAATGAAAAACTGTTTTTT.

This clonotype was observed at least ten times. The chain joins TRBV7-8 to TRBJ1-1; D not resolved. Germline V gene lookup returns CDR1 SGHVS and CDR2 FQNEAQ. V gave up 5 bases and J gave up 9 bases, with 16 bases separating them. The CDR3 consists of 13 residues. The CDR3 DNA sequence: TGTGCCAGCAGCGCCGTTTCCCCTCGCAAAGCTTTCTTT. Translated: CASSAVSPRKAFF.

This clonotype appeared many times. The chain has TRBV7-2 and TRBJ2-5; TRBD2 matches 11 bases. Germline V gene data show CDR1 as SGHTA and CDR2 as FQGNSA. The J segment lost 4 bases and the V segment lost 3 bases, leaving 7 bases of the junction unmatched. This CDR3 contains 16 residues. The CDR3 loop reads CASSFVLAGERETQYF. The CDR3 bases are TGTGCCAGCAGCTTTGTACTAGCGGGAGAGCGAGAGACCCAGTACTTC.

The rearrangement uses TRBV4-1 and TRBJ2-7; 9 bases agree with TRBD2. The CDR3 runs 15 residues. Germline lookup yields CDR1 MGHRA and CDR2 YSYEKL. Losses at the gene ends were 4 bases for V and 0 bases for J; bases not matched to a gene: 4. The CDR3 here is CASSPREGLSYEQYF. In nucleotides, the CDR3 is TGCGCCAGCAGCCCGCGGGAGGGCCTCTCCTACGAGCAGTACTTC.

The rearrangement uses TRBV19 and TRBJ1-5; D is undetermined. Between the trimmed V and J ends, which lost 3 bases and 3 bases, there was a span of 18 bases. Germline-derived CDR1 and CDR2 are LNHDA and SQIVND (reference sequence). The CDR3 length is 17 residues. The CDR3 nucleotides are TGTGCCAGTAGTATTAAACTCGTGCCGGCACTCAATCAGCCCCAGCATTTT. Encoded protein: CASSIKLVPALNQPQHF.

J is TRBJ2-3 and V is TRBV6-1; D is perhaps TRBD1 or TRBD2 (5 bases each). The CDR3 spans 16 residues. V was pared by 3 bases and J by 6 bases, with 19 bases between. The germline V gene has CDR1 MNHNS and CDR2 SASEGT. The CDR3 nucleotides read TGTGCCAGCAGTGACCGGGGCCCTGGGGTATTGGATACGCAGTATTTT. Translation gives CASSDRGPGVLDTQYF.

V gene TRBV7-9 combines with J gene TRBJ2-7, with 16 bases that match TRBD2. This CDR3 is built from 19 residues. V was pared by 7 bases and J by 6 bases, with 18 bases of the junction left unmatched. From germline, CDR1 is SEHNR and CDR2 FQNEAQ (reference sequence). CDR3 amino acids: CASIPTAGLAGGPLSEQYF. In nucleotides, the CDR3 is TGTGCCAGCATACCAACGGCGGGACTAGCGGGAGGGCCTTTGAGCGAGCAGTACTTC.

The sample holds many counts of this clonotype. The chain has TRBV7-2 and TRBJ2-3; no definite D call. V lost 5 bases to trimming and J lost 0 bases, with 9 bases between them. The germline CDR1 and CDR2 sequences are SGHTA and FQGNSA. CDR3 length: 14 amino acids. The CDR3 DNA is TGTGCCAGCAGCCCCGGTTGGAGCACAGATACGCAGTATTTT. Translation: CASSPGWSTDTQYF. The variable domain in full, completed from reference TRBV7-2 and TRBJ2-3, reads GAGVSQSPSNKVTEKGKDVELRCDPISGHTALYWYRQSLGQGLEFLIYFQGNSAPDKSGLPSDRFSAERTGGSVSTLTIQRTQQEDSAVYLCASSPGWSTDTQYFGPGTRLTVL.

The chain uses TRBV5-4 and TRBJ1-1; no reliable D call. Germline CDR1 reads SGHNT; CDR2 reads YYREEE (reference sequence). The V end lost 0 bases, the J end lost 4 bases, and 7 bases lay between the germline ends. The CDR3 is 13 amino acids. CDR3 sequence: CASSLELATEAFF. CDR3 coding DNA: TGTGCCAGCAGCTTGGAACTGGCCACTGAAGCTTTCTTT.

This clonotype was seen only a few times. The gene calls are TRBV12-3 or TRBV12-4 and TRBJ2-3, with 11 bases aligning to TRBD2. V shed 7 bases and J 4 bases; nucleotides not matched to a gene: 7. The CDR3 consists of 15 residues. CDR3 coding DNA: TGTGCCAGCAACCGGCGTAGCGGGGGGGCAGATACGCAGTATTTT. Translating it yields CASNRRSGGADTQYF.

This clonotype was counted a few times. This rearrangement joins TRBV10-3 to TRBJ2-7, with 8 bases that match TRBD2. The germline gives CDR1 ENHRY, CDR2 SYGVKD. With V trimmed by 10 bases and J by 2 bases, 10 bases remained unmatched. This CDR3 is built from 14 residues. This chain's CDR3 is CATRGSGETYEQYF. The CDR3 DNA reads TGTGCCACCCGGGGTAGCGGGGAGACCTACGAGCAGTACTTC.

For this clonotype: This sequence may be a read error, since a much larger clone differs from it by one base. The chain combines TRBV7-2 with TRBJ1-1; the match to TRBD1 covers 7 bases. In germline, CDR1 is SGHTA, CDR2 FQGNSA. The CDR3 covers 14 residues. The CDR3 nucleotides read TGTGTCAGCAGATATGGGACAGCCGAGACTGAAGCTTTCTTT. Translating it yields CVSRYGTAETEAFF.

Turning to this clonotype: The junction departs from the called germline gene at one end, perhaps through a read error. The chain is built from TRBV7-2 and TRBJ1-6, with D unclear. The CDR3 spans 13 residues. Germline V gene data show CDR1 as SGHTA and CDR2 as FQGNSA. CDR3 in amino acids: CANSLALESPLHF. The DNA for the CDR3 is TGTGCCAACAGCTTAGCGCTGGAATCACCCCTCCACTTT.

This chain links TRBV9 with TRBJ1-6; 7 bases fit TRBD1. Germline V gene data show CDR1 as SGDLS and CDR2 as YYNGEE. The length of the CDR3 is 18 residues. After removal of 6 bases from V and 0 bases from J, the junction contained 12 bases not matched to a gene. CDR3 in amino acids: CASTKGDSLSSYNSPLHF. DNA of the CDR3: TGTGCCAGCACGAAAGGGGACAGCCTGAGCTCCTATAATTCACCCCTCCACTTT.

This clonotype was found a few times. This rearrangement joins TRBV6-2 or TRBV6-3 to TRBJ2-1; TRBD2 matches 8 bases. The CDR3 contains 14 residues. Trimming cost V 9 bases and J 6 bases; bases outside gene matches: 10. Germline assignment: CDR1 MNHEY and CDR2 SVGEGT. The CDR3 coding sequence is TGTGCCAGAACCAACGGGAGGGCGTCCAATGAGCAGTTCTTC. As protein: CARTNGRASNEQFF.

The chain has TRBV20-1 and TRBJ2-7, with a possible D match to TRBD1 (5 bases). Germline CDR1 reads DFQATT; CDR2 reads SNEGSKA (reference sequence). V lost 3 bases and J 2 bases, leaving 11 bases between the germline ends. This CDR3 is built from 13 residues. The CDR3 is CSARGPAAYEQYF. The CDR3 DNA sequence: TGCAGTGCTAGGGGGCCCGCAGCCTACGAGCAGTACTTC.

The chain carries TRBV12-5 and TRBJ2-4, with 8 bases aligning to TRBD1. CDR1 and CDR2 from the germline V gene are LGHNT and FRNRAP. V lost 5 bases, J lost 0 bases, and 9 bases stayed unmatched. The CDR3 contains 17 residues. The CDR3 reads CASGISGTGVAKNIQYF. The CDR3 DNA sequence: TGTGCTAGTGGTATCTCCGGGACAGGTGTAGCCAAAAACATTCAGTACTTC.

This clonotype showed up just a few times. The chain carries TRBV7-2 and TRBJ2-1; 10 positions match TRBD2. The V gene's germline CDR1 is SGHTA and CDR2 FQGNSA. The CDR3 sequence is 15 residues long. Trimming cost V 3 bases and J 9 bases; bases outside gene matches: 8. CDR3 protein: CASSFFSGRAFEQFF. The CDR3 DNA reads TGTGCCAGCAGCTTTTTCAGCGGGAGGGCCTTTGAGCAGTTCTTC. The full variable domain, rest sourced from reference TRBV7-2 and TRBJ2-1, is GAGVSQSPSNKVTEKGKDVELRCDPISGHTALYWYRQSLGQGLEFLIYFQGNSAPDKSGLPSDRFSAERTGGSVSTLTIQRTQQEDSAVYLCASSFFSGRAFEQFFGPGTRLTVL.

V is TRBV25-1 and J is TRBJ2-7; no firm D call. Trimming pared 6 bases from V and 5 bases from J, leaving 11 bases between. The germline V gene encodes CDR1 MGHDK and CDR2 SYGVNS. The CDR3 is 12 amino acids. CDR3 nucleotide sequence: TGTGCCAGCAGGGACGGACGAGACGAGCAGTACTTC. It codes for CASRDGRDEQYF.

For this clonotype: The conserved phenylalanine or tryptophan is not found at the CDR3 terminus, so this likely reflects a read error. The V and J genes are TRBV7-2 and TRBJ1-3; D not certain. V was pared by 0 bases and J by 4 bases, with 13 bases between. Germline V gene data show CDR1 as SGHTA and CDR2 as FQGNSA. The CDR3 length is 16 residues. The CDR3 sequence: CASSLADRGLGNTIYL. The CDR3 DNA reads TGTGCCAGCAGCTTAGCGGACCGAGGACTCGGAAACACCATATATCTT.

V and J are TRBV6-8 and TRBJ1-4; 8 bases agree with TRBD1. The CDR3 has 15 amino acids. Losses at the gene ends were 5 bases for V and 7 bases for J; bases not matched to a gene: 9. Germline V gene data show CDR1 as MNHGY and CDR2 as SAAAGT. For the CDR3, the DNA is TGTGCCAGCAGTCCAGACGGACAGGGAGGTGAAAAACTGTTTTTT. Translated: CASSPDGQGGEKLFF.

The chain recombines TRBV20-1 with TRBJ2-3, with TRBD2 as a possible D gene (6 bases). Germline CDR1 DFQATT, CDR2 SNEGSKA (reference sequence). The CDR3 has 14 residues. The ends were cut back, 0 bases at V and 4 bases at J, with 11 bases in the middle. In DNA form, the CDR3 reads TGCAGTGCTAGAGATCGGGGGTCAGCAGATACGCAGTATTTT. Protein sequence: CSARDRGSADTQYF.

There are many counts of this clonotype. The V call is TRBV7-9, the J call TRBJ2-5, with a weak D call TRBD1 (5 bases). V was trimmed by 1 base and J by 3 bases, leaving 6 bases between them. This CDR3 region has 13 residues. Germline CDR1 and CDR2: SEHNR and FQNEAQ (reference sequence). CDR3 sequence: CASSLEGKETQYF. DNA for the CDR3: TGTGCCAGCAGCTTAGAGGGGAAAGAGACCCAGTACTTC.

The chain couples TRBV27 to TRBJ2-7; D is ambiguous. CDR3 length: 14 amino acids. V gave up 3 bases and J gave up 3 bases, with 12 bases separating them. Per the germline V gene, CDR1 is MNHEY and CDR2 is SMNVEV (reference sequence). The CDR3, as DNA: TGTGCCAGCAGTTTCCAAGGAGTGTTCTACGAGCAGTACTTC. As protein: CASSFQGVFYEQYF.

V is TRBV6-5 and J is TRBJ2-1, with 7 bases lining up with TRBD1. The CDR3 is 16 residues long. J gave up 3 bases and V 6 bases, and 11 bases lay outside the gene matches. Germline values: CDR1 MNHEY, CDR2 SVGAGI. CDR3 sequence (DNA): TGTGCCAGCAGCACCTGGACAGGCGGGCACTACAATGAGCAGTTCTTC. Translation gives CASSTWTGGHYNEQFF.

The chain links TRBV3-1 to TRBJ1-6; D may be TRBD1 (5 bases). The CDR3 loop spans 14 amino acids. The germline V gene encodes CDR1 LGHDT and CDR2 YNNKEL (reference sequence). Trimming pared 3 bases from V and 6 bases from J, leaving 9 bases between. Here the CDR3 reads CASSQPGRNSPLHF. Here the CDR3 DNA reads TGTGCCAGCAGCCAGCCGGGACGTAATTCACCCCTCCACTTT.

The V gene is TRBV6-2 or TRBV6-3, the J gene TRBJ2-7, with D maybe TRBD1 (6 bases). There are 15 residues in the CDR3. Trimming shortened V by 4 bases and J by 5 bases, and 18 bases separated the two germline ends. In germline, CDR1 is MNHEY, CDR2 SVGEGT. The CDR3 loop is CASSSPTGNLDEQYF. CDR3 nucleotides: TGTGCCAGCAGTTCCCCAACAGGGAATCTCGACGAGCAGTACTTC.

A single count supports this clonotype. This chain links TRBV6-1 with TRBJ2-1; the D gene could be TRBD1 or TRBD2 (7 bases each). Germline V gene data show CDR1 as MNHNS and CDR2 as SASEGT. The CDR3 consists of 14 residues. V was cut by 7 bases and J by 9 bases, with 19 bases left in between. CDR3 residues: CASTRGGLRVEQFF. CDR3 DNA: TGTGCCAGCACCAGGGGGGGACTCAGGGTTGAGCAGTTCTTC.